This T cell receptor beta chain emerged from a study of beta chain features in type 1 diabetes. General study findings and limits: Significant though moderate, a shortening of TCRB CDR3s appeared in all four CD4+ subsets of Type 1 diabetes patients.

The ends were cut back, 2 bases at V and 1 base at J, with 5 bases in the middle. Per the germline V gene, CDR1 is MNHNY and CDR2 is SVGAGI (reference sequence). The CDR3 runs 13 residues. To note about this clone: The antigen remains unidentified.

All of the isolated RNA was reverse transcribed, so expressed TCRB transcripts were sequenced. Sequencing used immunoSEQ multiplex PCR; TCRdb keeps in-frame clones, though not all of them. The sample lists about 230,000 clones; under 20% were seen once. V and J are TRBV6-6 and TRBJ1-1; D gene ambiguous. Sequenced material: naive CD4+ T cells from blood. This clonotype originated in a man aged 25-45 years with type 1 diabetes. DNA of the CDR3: TGTGCCAGCAGTTACGGCCGGAACACTGAAGCTTTCTTT. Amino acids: CASSYGRNTEAFF.